This T cell receptor beta chain was recorded in a study of cytomegalovirus exposure and HLA in healthy donors. The CDR3 sequence is 20 residues long. From germline, CDR1 is SGDLS and CDR2 YYNGEE. Trimming took 4 bases from V and 0 from J, leaving 26 bases between them. 13 Jbeta primers and 60 Vbeta primers were used for the PCR. Libraries were prepared by immunoSEQ multiplex PCR; TCRdb keeps only in-frame clonotypes and omits some of them. The sample shows 90,000 to 100,000 clones, under 75% of them seen only once. Material: PBMCs. The TCR originated in a man aged 45-65 years in good health and CMV-seronegative. The chain is built from TRBV9 and TRBJ1-3; a weak D match, TRBD1 (5 bases). CDR3 coding DNA: TGTGCCAGCAGCCCCCAAGTGACTTGGGGGGTCCCAATCTCTGGAAACACCATATATTTT. It is translated as CASSPQVTWGVPISGNTIYF.